This TCR beta chain was recovered during a study of OX40 agonist ivuxolimab in advanced cancers. The CDR3 is made up of 15 amino acids. From germline, CDR1 is SGHRS and CDR2 YFSETQ. The ends lost 3 bases at V and 5 bases at J; junction bases unmatched: 7. Here immunoSEQ multiplex PCR was the method, and the copy in TCRdb shows in-frame clones only, minus some. The profile shows roughly 50,000 clones, approximately 90% of them singletons. The chain joins TRBV5-1 to TRBJ1-1, with TRBD1 matching 10 bases. Sequenced here: CD4+ or CD8+ T cells sorted from blood, sampled in a trial of the OX40 agonist ivuxolimab. This receptor was obtained from an adult with an advanced solid tumor such as melanoma, head and neck, liver or kidney cancer. The CDR3 sequence is CASSYGTGAGTEAFF. The DNA of the CDR3 is TGCGCCAGCAGCTATGGGACAGGGGCAGGGACTGAAGCTTTCTTT.